This T cell receptor beta chain was recovered during a study of early T cells in non-severe SARS-CoV-2 infection. This clonotype came up a few times. CDR1 is LGHNA, CDR2 YNFKEQ, per germline. The CDR3 is 15 residues long. V dropped 0 bases and J dropped 9; count of bases not matched to a gene: 8. TCRdb recomputed calls from the 5' RACE reads with MiXCR, one row per CDR3 protein. Among around 57,000 distinct CDR3 sequences listed, roughly 8% were seen once. The sample taken for sequencing was whole blood. The receptor's source is an adult who was a healthcare worker with PCR-confirmed SARS-CoV-2 infection or an uninfected control (not recorded which). The rearrangement links TRBV4-2 to TRBJ2-1; 7 bases line up with TRBD1. DNA for the CDR3: TGTGCCAGCAGCCAAGATAGACAGGGTCTTGGTGAGCAGTTCTTC. This encodes CASSQDRQGLGEQFF.